The 15 T cell receptor beta chains listed next were all sequenced from one sample in a study of T cell repertoires in cytomegalovirus infection. MiXCR, run by TCRdb on the reads, gives a single entry per CDR3 protein. The sample contains under 850,000 distinct CDR3 sequences, approximately 34% of which appear only once. The specimen was PBMCs. These receptors were taken from a human donor in good health (CMV status not recorded). Some clones in this sample may be carry-over from other donors' samples.

This clonotype was seen ten or more times. The chain is built from TRBV7-2 and TRBJ1-1; 10 nucleotides align to TRBD1. In germline, CDR1 is SGHTA, CDR2 FQGNSA. Trimming cost V 4 bases and J 4 bases; bases outside gene matches: 3. CDR3 length equals 14 residues. The CDR3: CASSSTGGFTEAFF. CDR3 DNA: TGTGCCAGCAGCTCGACAGGGGGCTTCACTGAAGCTTTCTTT. Full variable domain (missing parts from reference TRBV7-2 and TRBJ1-1): GAGVSQSPSNKVTEKGKDVELRCDPISGHTALYWYRQSLGQGLEFLIYFQGNSAPDKSGLPSDRFSAERTGGSVSTLTIQRTQQEDSAVYLCASSSTGGFTEAFFGQGTRLTVV.

The gene calls are TRBV19 and TRBJ2-4, with 8 bases aligning to TRBD1. This CDR3 region has 16 residues. The germline CDR1 and CDR2 sequences are LNHDA and SQIVND (reference sequence). The ends lost 3 bases at V and 3 bases at J; junction bases unmatched: 7. The CDR3 DNA follows: TGTGCCAGTAGTATCAGGGGGCAACGGGGCAAAAACATTCAGTACTTC. The encoded protein is CASSIRGQRGKNIQYF.

Of note for this clonotype: At one end, the junction sequence differs from germline, possibly due to a read error. CDR3: CANQNRLGQPHHF. The CDR3 nucleotides read TGTGCCAACCAAAACAGGTTAGGTCAGCCCCATCATTTT. The chain combines TRBV28 with TRBJ1-5, with TRBD1 as a possible D gene (5 bases). Germline CDR1 is MDHEN and CDR2 is SYDVKM. The CDR3 consists of 13 residues.

The rearrangement uses TRBV13 and TRBJ2-7; D unresolved. The CDR3 is 15 amino acids. Per germline, CDR1 PRHDT and CDR2 FYEKMQ (reference sequence). V was cut by 5 bases and J by 0 bases, with 14 bases left in between. CDR3 DNA: TGTGCCAGCAGCAACTTGGGGATAAACTCCTACGAGCAGTACTTC. Its translation is CASSNLGINSYEQYF.

This clonotype was seen only once. This rearrangement joins TRBV28 to TRBJ2-5; the D gene is possibly TRBD2 (5 bases). With 6 bases removed from V and 7 bases from J, the gap between germline ends came to 18 bases. The CDR3 runs to 14 residues. The germline gives CDR1 MDHEN, CDR2 SYDVKM. CDR3 sequence (DNA): TGTGCCAGCAGAGGCGGAGGTCGGGTCGGGACCCAGTACTTC. Translating it yields CASRGGGRVGTQYF.

The chain has TRBV10-3 and TRBJ2-2, with D unclear. The CDR3 length is 13 residues. Between the trimmed V and J ends, which lost 8 bases and 0 bases, there was a span of 7 bases. The V gene's germline CDR1 is ENHRY and CDR2 SYGVKD. The CDR3 DNA reads TGTGCCATCGACGTTACGAACACCGGGGAGCTGTTTTTT. Protein sequence: CAIDVTNTGELFF.

Worth noting for this clonotype: This CDR3 fails to terminate in the conserved phenylalanine or tryptophan, so it likely reflects a read error. The V call is TRBV5-1, the J call TRBJ2-1; the match to TRBD2 covers 10 bases. The V and J ends lost 1 base and 5 bases, in that order; junction bases with no gene match: 6. CDR3 length: 16 residues. Germline V gene sequence: CDR1 SGHRS, CDR2 YFSETQ. This chain's CDR3 is CASSLKVSGGNNEQFL. The CDR3 nucleotides read TGCGCCAGCAGCTTGAAAGTTAGCGGGGGGAACAATGAGCAGTTCTTA.

For this clonotype: This may be a read error, as it is one base from a much larger clone. The rearrangement links TRBV7-6 to TRBJ2-3; no clear D. There are 15 residues in the CDR3. Germline V lookup: CDR1 SGHVS, CDR2 FNYEAQ. V was cut by 4 bases and J by 1 base, with 12 bases left in between. Written as DNA, the CDR3 is TGTGCCAGCAGCTCCAGCCAGAAGGGCACAGATACGCAGTATTTT. This gives the protein CASSSSQKGTDTQYF.

This clonotype was seen more than once but under ten times. This chain uses TRBV29-1 with TRBJ2-7; D is ambiguous. V was cut by 3 bases and J by 2 bases, with 8 bases left in between. Germline assignment: CDR1 SQVTM and CDR2 ANQGSEA. This CDR3 has 12 amino acids. The CDR3 DNA sequence: TGCAGCGTTGATATAGGGCCCTACGAGCAGTACTTC. Protein: CSVDIGPYEQYF.

This chain uses TRBV7-9 with TRBJ1-6; tentative D call: TRBD1 (5 bases). Trimming shortened V by 5 bases and J by 3 bases, and 20 bases separated the two germline ends. The germline V gene encodes CDR1 SEHNR and CDR2 FQNEAQ (reference sequence). The CDR3 runs 18 residues. This CDR3 is CASSNPKGDSHYNSPLHF. The CDR3 region has the DNA TGTGCCAGCAGCAATCCAAAGGGTGACAGTCACTATAATTCACCCCTCCACTTT. Full variable domain (missing parts from reference TRBV7-9 and TRBJ1-6): DTGVSQNPRHKITKRGQNVTFRCDPISEHNRLYWYRQTLGQGPEFLTYFQNEAQLEKSRLLSDRFSAERPKGSFSTLEIQRTEQGDSAMYLCASSNPKGDSHYNSPLHFGNGTRLTVT.

This clonotype was counted a few times. The chain uses TRBV6-2 or TRBV6-3 and TRBJ1-1, with D uncertain. CDR1 MNHEY and CDR2 SVGEGT come from the germline V gene. V lost 5 bases, J lost 11 bases, and 12 bases lay in between. The length of the CDR3 is 11 residues. The DNA of the CDR3 is TGTGCCAGCAGTCGCAGCCAATTGGCTTTCTTT. It yields the protein CASSRSQLAFF.

This sequence joins TRBV7-8 and TRBJ2-7; possibly TRBD1 for D (5 bases). V gave up 1 base and J gave up 3 bases, with 13 bases separating them. This CDR3 has 15 amino acids. Germline V CDR1 and CDR2: SGHVS, FQNEAQ. CDR3 in amino acids: CASSLVAGQYYEQYF. The CDR3 nucleotides read TGTGCCAGCAGCTTAGTCGCAGGGCAATACTACGAGCAGTACTTC.

This clonotype was found a few times. The chain recombines TRBV6-2 or TRBV6-3 with TRBJ2-7; D unresolved. Trimming cost V 5 bases and J 0 bases, with 11 bases left between them. There are 14 residues in the CDR3. From germline, CDR1 is MNHEY and CDR2 SVGEGT. This chain's CDR3 is CASSLSFPSYEQYF. CDR3 bases: TGTGCCAGCAGTCTCTCATTTCCCTCCTACGAGCAGTACTTC.

This clonotype was seen many times. The genes are TRBV12-3 or TRBV12-4 and TRBJ1-2; 8 positions match TRBD1. The CDR3 loop spans 13 amino acids. The V segment lost 6 bases and the J segment 4 bases; nucleotides outside the gene matches: 4. The CDR3 here is CASSHGQGYGYTF. The CDR3 DNA sequence: TGTGCCAGCAGCCACGGACAGGGCTATGGCTACACCTTC.

This clonotype was seen only a few times. The rearrangement uses TRBV4-1 and TRBJ2-2, with no clear D. V shed 0 bases and J shed 4 bases, with 12 bases lying between them. Per germline, CDR1 MGHRA and CDR2 YSYEKL. The CDR3 extends over 16 amino acids. CDR3 sequence reads: CASSQDPVSATGELFF. The CDR3 region has the DNA TGCGCCAGCAGCCAAGATCCCGTGTCAGCCACCGGGGAGCTGTTTTTT.